This TCR beta chain appears in the sequencing data of a study of post-analysis software for immune sequencing data. Turning to the study itself: Progressive-relapsing, secondary progressive and relapsing-remitting multiple sclerosis were among the disease courses included.

Unique molecular identifiers had been added to the TCR beta cDNA libraries. One entry per CDR3 protein, called by TCRdb with MiXCR from the PCR reads. The repertoire holds approximately 440,000 distinct CDR3 sequences, with roughly 45% as singletons. Only one count was recorded for this clonotype. The TCR comes from a girl between 5 and 17 years old with multiple sclerosis. Material for sequencing was blood.

This CDR3 reads CSASFPRNTGELFF. As DNA, the CDR3 is TGCAGTGCTAGTTTCCCCCGAAACACCGGGGAGCTGTTTTTT. The V gene is TRBV20-1, the J gene TRBJ2-2; D is unresolved. The CDR3 spans 14 residues. V was clipped by 3 bases and J by 2 bases, with 10 bases between them. The germline CDR1 and CDR2 sequences are DFQATT and SNEGSKA (reference sequence).